These T cell receptor beta chains were read from a single sample in a study of cytomegalovirus exposure and HLA in healthy donors. Measured with immunoSEQ multiplex PCR; TCRdb has only the in-frame clones, and not every one. Of about 68,000 clones listed, 95% to 97% were seen once; the top ten hold over 2%. The specimen was PBMCs. The receptors here all came from a man aged 18 to 30 in good health and CMV-seronegative. Both conserved end residues are part of each CDR3. D genes are given only for firm matches. The size field is filled for only some rows; it gives once, few, many or a size class.

d_gene | j_gene | v_gene | abundance | CDR3nt | CDR3aa
. | TRBJ1-1 | TRBV5-4 | . | TGTGCCAGCAGCTTGGAGGGGTTCGACACTGAAGCTTTCTTT | CASSLEGFDTEAFF
TRBD1 | TRBJ2-7 | TRBV6-6 | . | TGTGCCAGCAGTTTACCCCCCTGGACAGGGAGATACGAGCAGTACTTC | CASSLPPWTGRYEQYF
. | TRBJ2-2 | TRBV27 | once | TGTGCCAGCAGTTTTCATACCGGGGAGCTGTTTTTT | CASSFHTGELFF
. | TRBJ1-6 | TRBV7-2 | . | TGTGCCAGCAGCTCGAGCCAAAGCTCCTATAATTCACCCCTCCACTTT | CASSSSQSSYNSPLHF
. | TRBJ2-5 | TRBV6-5 | . | TGTGCCAGCAACGACCCGGACGGGACTCAAGAGACCCAGTACTTC | CASNDPDGTQETQYF
. | TRBJ1-2 | TRBV15 | . | TGTGCCACCAGCAATGGGGGACTAGGCTACACCTTC | CATSNGGLGYTF
. | TRBJ1-3 | TRBV5-4 | . | TGTGCCAGCAGCTTAGACATGGGCTCTGGAAACACCATATATTTT | CASSLDMGSGNTIYF
TRBD2 | TRBJ2-5 | TRBV5-1 | . | TGCGCCAGCAGCTTGGTGGCTAGCGGGACGCAGACCCAGTACTTC | CASSLVASGTQTQYF
. | TRBJ2-3 | TRBV19 | . | TGTGCCAGTAGTATTTTAGCAGATACGCAGTATTTT | CASSILADTQYF
. | TRBJ2-1 | TRBV19 | . | TGTGCCAGTAGTATTGGGGGCTACTACAATGAGCAGTTCTTC | CASSIGGYYNEQFF
. | TRBJ2-7 | TRBV6-5 | . | TGTGCCAGCAGTTACAGCGGGCCGTCCTACGAGCAGTACTTC | CASSYSGPSYEQYF
TRBD1 | TRBJ2-7 | TRBV4-1 | . | TGCGCCAGCAGCCAAGATTCGGGGACAGGGGGCCACGAGCAGTACTTC | CASSQDSGTGGHEQYF
. | TRBJ2-3 | TRBV6-1 | . | TGTGCCAGCTCGCCAGGACTAAGCACAGATACGCAGTATTTT | CASSPGLSTDTQYF
TRBD2 | TRBJ2-1 | TRBV30 | . | TGTGCCTGGAGTGTAGGGCTAGCGGGAGAGGATGAGCAGTTCTTC | CAWSVGLAGEDEQFF
. | TRBJ1-5 | TRBV28 | . | TGTGCCAGCAGTTTAACTCAGGGCTGGCAGCCCCAGCATTTT | CASSLTQGWQPQHF
TRBD1 | TRBJ1-2 | TRBV6-6 | once | TGTGCCAGCAGTAGACCGGGACAGGGTGATGGCTACACCTTC | CASSRPGQGDGYTF
. | TRBJ1-1 | TRBV4-2 | . | TGTGCCAGCAGCCAAGGACAGGCCACCCTCAACACTGAAGCTTTCTTT | CASSQGQATLNTEAFF
. | TRBJ1-2 | TRBV19 | once | TGTGCCAGTAGTCCGGACACCACTAACTATGGCTACACCTTC | CASSPDTTNYGYTF
TRBD1 | TRBJ1-1 | TRBV27 | . | TGTGCCAGCAGACCTACTAGGACAGGGAACACTGAAGCTTTCTTT | CASRPTRTGNTEAFF
. | TRBJ1-4 | TRBV18 | once | TGTGCCAGCTCATCCTCGACAGAAGACCTTATTTTT | CASSSSTEDLIF
. | TRBJ2-3 | TRBV7-3 | . | TGTGCCAGCAGCTTAAGTCCCCTAGATACGCAGTATTTT | CASSLSPLDTQYF
. | TRBJ1-2 | TRBV5-5 | . | TGTGCCAGCAGCCATAGGAGTAACTATGGCTACACCTTC | CASSHRSNYGYTF
TRBD1 | TRBJ1-2 | TRBV6-1 | . | TGTGCCAGCAGAGCGACAGGGGCTTATAACTATGGCTACACCTTC | CASRATGAYNYGYTF
. | TRBJ1-2 | TRBV5-4 | . | TGTGCCAGCAGCTTGTCGGGGACTAACTATGGCTACACCTTC | CASSLSGTNYGYTF
. | TRBJ1-3 | TRBV11-2 | . | TGTGCCAGCAGCTCGTCGGGAAACTCTGGAAACACCATATATTTT | CASSSSGNSGNTIYF
TRBD1 | TRBJ2-3 | TRBV28 | . | TGTGCCAGCAGTTTAGAAGGGGGCGAAGATACGCAGTATTTT | CASSLEGGEDTQYF
TRBD1 | TRBJ1-2 | TRBV9 | few | TGTGCCAGCAGCGCACGGGACAGGGGCGGGTATGGCTACACCTTC | CASSARDRGGYGYTF